The rows below give T cell receptor beta chains drawn from one sample of a study of control samples from healthy donors and cancer patients. Method: immunoSEQ multiplex PCR; TCRdb's copy keeps in-frame clones and lacks some. Here the sample spans about 150,000 clones, just under 95% being singletons. Sequenced sample: blood. The receptor source for this set is a man aged 35 to 55 in good health. Each CDR3 is given with its conserved first and last residue. Fields, in order: V gene, J gene, D gene, CDR3 protein. D genes are given only for firm matches.

v_call: TRBV9; j_call: TRBJ2-7; d_call: NA; cdr3_aa: CASSVGDSYEQYF
v_call: TRBV7-6; j_call: TRBJ2-7; d_call: NA; cdr3_aa: CASSLGTGYEQYF
v_call: TRBV27; j_call: TRBJ1-1; d_call: TRBD1; cdr3_aa: CASSTKTGITEAFF
v_call: TRBV6-6; j_call: TRBJ2-7; d_call: NA; cdr3_aa: CASSADREQYF
v_call: TRBV18; j_call: TRBJ2-1; d_call: NA; cdr3_aa: CASSSNGQHNEQFF
v_call: TRBV30; j_call: TRBJ1-1; d_call: NA; cdr3_aa: CAWSEGTHTEAFF
v_call: TRBV4-1; j_call: TRBJ1-2; d_call: NA; cdr3_aa: CASSPGDTANYGYTF
v_call: TRBV27; j_call: TRBJ2-1; d_call: TRBD1; cdr3_aa: CASSSTGGYNEQFF
v_call: TRBV9; j_call: TRBJ2-7; d_call: NA; cdr3_aa: CASSAPGATYEQYF
v_call: TRBV24-1; j_call: TRBJ2-5; d_call: NA; cdr3_aa: CATSDSAQETQYF
v_call: TRBV19; j_call: TRBJ1-1; d_call: NA; cdr3_aa: CASSIRDSEAFF
v_call: TRBV19; j_call: TRBJ1-4; d_call: TRBD1; cdr3_aa: CASRGQYNEKLFF
v_call: TRBV18; j_call: TRBJ2-1; d_call: TRBD2; cdr3_aa: CASSPLAGGPNEQFF
v_call: TRBV9; j_call: TRBJ2-2; d_call: TRBD2; cdr3_aa: CASSVEKLARNTGELFF
v_call: TRBV24-1; j_call: TRBJ2-5; d_call: TRBD1; cdr3_aa: CATSDLGGLGETQYF
v_call: TRBV2; j_call: TRBJ2-3; d_call: NA; cdr3_aa: CASRATTDTQYF
v_call: TRBV21-1; j_call: TRBJ2-2; d_call: NA; cdr3_aa: CASSPTVSNTGELFF
v_call: TRBV12-5; j_call: TRBJ1-1; d_call: NA; cdr3_aa: CASGLVIGLNTEAFF
v_call: TRBV27; j_call: TRBJ1-2; d_call: TRBD1; cdr3_aa: CASSPGTGANYGYTF
v_call: TRBV19; j_call: TRBJ2-2; d_call: TRBD1; cdr3_aa: CASSKGQITGELFF
v_call: TRBV6-6; j_call: TRBJ2-7; d_call: TRBD1; cdr3_aa: CASSFTTTGADHEQYF
v_call: TRBV27; j_call: TRBJ2-1; d_call: TRBD2; cdr3_aa: CASSLPSGGTQQFF
v_call: TRBV28; j_call: TRBJ2-7; d_call: NA; cdr3_aa: CASSSRGSRALPYEQYF
v_call: TRBV19; j_call: TRBJ1-6; d_call: TRBD1; cdr3_aa: CASSWQGVSPLHF
v_call: TRBV28; j_call: TRBJ1-2; d_call: TRBD1; cdr3_aa: CASRPRGDYGYTF
v_call: TRBV27; j_call: TRBJ1-1; d_call: NA; cdr3_aa: CASSLVGGTEAFF
v_call: TRBV7-2; j_call: TRBJ1-2; d_call: TRBD1; cdr3_aa: CASSLTRDSPGYTF
v_call: TRBV9; j_call: TRBJ1-1; d_call: NA; cdr3_aa: CASSVEGGGFGEAFF
v_call: TRBV10-2; j_call: TRBJ1-4; d_call: TRBD1; cdr3_aa: CASSVDRVGEKLFF
v_call: TRBV12-3/TRBV12-4; j_call: TRBJ1-2; d_call: NA; cdr3_aa: CASSFGRGYGYTF
v_call: TRBV19; j_call: TRBJ1-1; d_call: NA; cdr3_aa: CASSARAAESNTEAFF